This is a list of T cell receptor beta chains from one sample in a study of blood T cell repertoires in COVID-19. Clones were sequenced by immunoSEQ multiplex PCR, and TCRdb holds only the in-frame ones, with some missing. The sample includes 150,000 to 200,000 clones, about 88% of them seen just once. Sequenced material: peripheral blood. The receptors come from a woman aged 30 to 39 with active or convalescent COVID-19. Both conserved end residues are part of each CDR3. The D gene is left open where the match is weak. Only part of the rows carry a size: once, few, many, or a class if the clone is expanded.

>16|TRBV24-1|TRBD2|-|TRBJ2-1
TGTGCCACCAGTGACCGCCTCCTAGCGGGGGTCAATGAGCAGTTCTTC
CATSDRLLAGVNEQFF
>14|TRBV18|-|few|TRBJ2-2
TGTGCCAGCTCACCAACAGGGAACACCGGGGAGCTGTTTTTT
CASSPTGNTGELFF
>15|TRBV4-1|-|-|TRBJ1-1
TGCGCCAGCAGCCAAGCCGGGACATTGGGCACTGAAGCTTTCTTT
CASSQAGTLGTEAFF
>15|TRBV28|TRBD1|-|TRBJ2-5
TGTGCCAGCAGTATGACAGGGGGCTTGGGAGAGACCCAGTACTTC
CASSMTGGLGETQYF
>19|TRBV24-1|TRBD1|-|TRBJ2-3
TGTGCCACCAGTGACGTAAACAGGGGATCACGGGTTAGCACAGATACGCAGTATTTT
CATSDVNRGSRVSTDTQYF
>14|TRBV10-1|TRBD1|-|TRBJ2-7
TGCGCCAGCAGTGAGTTTACGGACAGGAACGAGCAGTACTTC
CASSEFTDRNEQYF
>15|TRBV7-6|-|-|TRBJ1-1
TGTGCCAGCAGCTTAGGACAGCTTTTAAACACTGAAGCTTTCTTT
CASSLGQLLNTEAFF
>16|TRBV7-8|TRBD2|-|TRBJ2-1
TGTGCCAGCAGCCCGGGGACTAGCGGTCCCTACAATGAGCAGTTCTTC
CASSPGTSGPYNEQFF
>13|TRBV20-1|-|-|TRBJ1-5
TGCAGTGCTAGTGGGCAGTTGAATCAGCCCCAGCATTTT
CSASGQLNQPQHF
>13|TRBV11-2|TRBD1|-|TRBJ2-7
TGTGCCAGCAGCTTAACAGGGGCCTACGAGCAGTACTTC
CASSLTGAYEQYF
>13|TRBV5-1|TRBD1|-|TRBJ1-1
TGCGCCAGCAGTACAGGGGGCCCGACTGAAGCTTTCTTT
CASSTGGPTEAFF
>15|TRBV5-6|-|-|TRBJ2-1
TGTGCCAGCAGCTTCTGGCAAACCAACTACAATGAGCAGTTCTTC
CASSFWQTNYNEQFF
>16|TRBV4-1|TRBD1|-|TRBJ1-2
TGCGCCAGCAGCCTACCCACAGGGGATCTCCTCTATGGCTACACCTTC
CASSLPTGDLLYGYTF
>15|TRBV28|-|-|TRBJ2-2
TGTGCCAGCAGTGGCAGCGGAGTGAACACCGGGGAGCTGTTTTTT
CASSGSGVNTGELFF
>13|TRBV11-2|TRBD1|-|TRBJ1-2
TGTGCCAGCAGCCTTGGGACAGGGTGGGGCTACACCTTC
CASSLGTGWGYTF
>14|TRBV28|-|-|TRBJ1-1
TGTGCCAGCAGTCGAGTGGTACGGAACACTGAAGCTTTCTTT
CASSRVVRNTEAFF
>19|TRBV9|TRBD2|-|TRBJ2-1
TGTGCCAGCAGCGGGGCCCACCTAGGACTAGCGGGGCGACACAATGAGCAGTTCTTC
CASSGAHLGLAGRHNEQFF
>16|TRBV4-1|-|-|TRBJ1-5
TGCGCCAGCAGCCAAGTTAAAGGACAGAACAATCAGCCCCAGCATTTT
CASSQVKGQNNQPQHF
>13|TRBV14|-|-|TRBJ1-1
TGTGCCAGCAGCCGAGGGGGAATTACTGAAGCTTTCTTT
CASSRGGITEAFF
>12|TRBV19|-|few|TRBJ1-6
TGTGCCAGTAATAGTTGGGGCGGGGCCCTCCACTTT
CASNSWGGALHF